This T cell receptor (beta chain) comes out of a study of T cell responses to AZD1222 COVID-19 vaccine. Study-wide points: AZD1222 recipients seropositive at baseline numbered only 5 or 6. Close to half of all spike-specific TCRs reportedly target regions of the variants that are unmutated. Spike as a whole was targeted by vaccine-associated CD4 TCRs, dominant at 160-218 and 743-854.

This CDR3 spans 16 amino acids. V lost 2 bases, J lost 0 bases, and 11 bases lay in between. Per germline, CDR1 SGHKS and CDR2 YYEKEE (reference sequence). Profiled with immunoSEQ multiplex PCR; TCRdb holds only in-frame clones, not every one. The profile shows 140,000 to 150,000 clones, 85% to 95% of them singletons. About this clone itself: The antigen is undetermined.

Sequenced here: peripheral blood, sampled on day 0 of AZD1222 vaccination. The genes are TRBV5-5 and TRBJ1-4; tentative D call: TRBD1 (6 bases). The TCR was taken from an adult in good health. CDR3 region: CASSFGDTATNEKLFF. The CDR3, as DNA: TGTGCCAGCAGCTTTGGGGACACCGCAACTAATGAAAAACTGTTTTTT.